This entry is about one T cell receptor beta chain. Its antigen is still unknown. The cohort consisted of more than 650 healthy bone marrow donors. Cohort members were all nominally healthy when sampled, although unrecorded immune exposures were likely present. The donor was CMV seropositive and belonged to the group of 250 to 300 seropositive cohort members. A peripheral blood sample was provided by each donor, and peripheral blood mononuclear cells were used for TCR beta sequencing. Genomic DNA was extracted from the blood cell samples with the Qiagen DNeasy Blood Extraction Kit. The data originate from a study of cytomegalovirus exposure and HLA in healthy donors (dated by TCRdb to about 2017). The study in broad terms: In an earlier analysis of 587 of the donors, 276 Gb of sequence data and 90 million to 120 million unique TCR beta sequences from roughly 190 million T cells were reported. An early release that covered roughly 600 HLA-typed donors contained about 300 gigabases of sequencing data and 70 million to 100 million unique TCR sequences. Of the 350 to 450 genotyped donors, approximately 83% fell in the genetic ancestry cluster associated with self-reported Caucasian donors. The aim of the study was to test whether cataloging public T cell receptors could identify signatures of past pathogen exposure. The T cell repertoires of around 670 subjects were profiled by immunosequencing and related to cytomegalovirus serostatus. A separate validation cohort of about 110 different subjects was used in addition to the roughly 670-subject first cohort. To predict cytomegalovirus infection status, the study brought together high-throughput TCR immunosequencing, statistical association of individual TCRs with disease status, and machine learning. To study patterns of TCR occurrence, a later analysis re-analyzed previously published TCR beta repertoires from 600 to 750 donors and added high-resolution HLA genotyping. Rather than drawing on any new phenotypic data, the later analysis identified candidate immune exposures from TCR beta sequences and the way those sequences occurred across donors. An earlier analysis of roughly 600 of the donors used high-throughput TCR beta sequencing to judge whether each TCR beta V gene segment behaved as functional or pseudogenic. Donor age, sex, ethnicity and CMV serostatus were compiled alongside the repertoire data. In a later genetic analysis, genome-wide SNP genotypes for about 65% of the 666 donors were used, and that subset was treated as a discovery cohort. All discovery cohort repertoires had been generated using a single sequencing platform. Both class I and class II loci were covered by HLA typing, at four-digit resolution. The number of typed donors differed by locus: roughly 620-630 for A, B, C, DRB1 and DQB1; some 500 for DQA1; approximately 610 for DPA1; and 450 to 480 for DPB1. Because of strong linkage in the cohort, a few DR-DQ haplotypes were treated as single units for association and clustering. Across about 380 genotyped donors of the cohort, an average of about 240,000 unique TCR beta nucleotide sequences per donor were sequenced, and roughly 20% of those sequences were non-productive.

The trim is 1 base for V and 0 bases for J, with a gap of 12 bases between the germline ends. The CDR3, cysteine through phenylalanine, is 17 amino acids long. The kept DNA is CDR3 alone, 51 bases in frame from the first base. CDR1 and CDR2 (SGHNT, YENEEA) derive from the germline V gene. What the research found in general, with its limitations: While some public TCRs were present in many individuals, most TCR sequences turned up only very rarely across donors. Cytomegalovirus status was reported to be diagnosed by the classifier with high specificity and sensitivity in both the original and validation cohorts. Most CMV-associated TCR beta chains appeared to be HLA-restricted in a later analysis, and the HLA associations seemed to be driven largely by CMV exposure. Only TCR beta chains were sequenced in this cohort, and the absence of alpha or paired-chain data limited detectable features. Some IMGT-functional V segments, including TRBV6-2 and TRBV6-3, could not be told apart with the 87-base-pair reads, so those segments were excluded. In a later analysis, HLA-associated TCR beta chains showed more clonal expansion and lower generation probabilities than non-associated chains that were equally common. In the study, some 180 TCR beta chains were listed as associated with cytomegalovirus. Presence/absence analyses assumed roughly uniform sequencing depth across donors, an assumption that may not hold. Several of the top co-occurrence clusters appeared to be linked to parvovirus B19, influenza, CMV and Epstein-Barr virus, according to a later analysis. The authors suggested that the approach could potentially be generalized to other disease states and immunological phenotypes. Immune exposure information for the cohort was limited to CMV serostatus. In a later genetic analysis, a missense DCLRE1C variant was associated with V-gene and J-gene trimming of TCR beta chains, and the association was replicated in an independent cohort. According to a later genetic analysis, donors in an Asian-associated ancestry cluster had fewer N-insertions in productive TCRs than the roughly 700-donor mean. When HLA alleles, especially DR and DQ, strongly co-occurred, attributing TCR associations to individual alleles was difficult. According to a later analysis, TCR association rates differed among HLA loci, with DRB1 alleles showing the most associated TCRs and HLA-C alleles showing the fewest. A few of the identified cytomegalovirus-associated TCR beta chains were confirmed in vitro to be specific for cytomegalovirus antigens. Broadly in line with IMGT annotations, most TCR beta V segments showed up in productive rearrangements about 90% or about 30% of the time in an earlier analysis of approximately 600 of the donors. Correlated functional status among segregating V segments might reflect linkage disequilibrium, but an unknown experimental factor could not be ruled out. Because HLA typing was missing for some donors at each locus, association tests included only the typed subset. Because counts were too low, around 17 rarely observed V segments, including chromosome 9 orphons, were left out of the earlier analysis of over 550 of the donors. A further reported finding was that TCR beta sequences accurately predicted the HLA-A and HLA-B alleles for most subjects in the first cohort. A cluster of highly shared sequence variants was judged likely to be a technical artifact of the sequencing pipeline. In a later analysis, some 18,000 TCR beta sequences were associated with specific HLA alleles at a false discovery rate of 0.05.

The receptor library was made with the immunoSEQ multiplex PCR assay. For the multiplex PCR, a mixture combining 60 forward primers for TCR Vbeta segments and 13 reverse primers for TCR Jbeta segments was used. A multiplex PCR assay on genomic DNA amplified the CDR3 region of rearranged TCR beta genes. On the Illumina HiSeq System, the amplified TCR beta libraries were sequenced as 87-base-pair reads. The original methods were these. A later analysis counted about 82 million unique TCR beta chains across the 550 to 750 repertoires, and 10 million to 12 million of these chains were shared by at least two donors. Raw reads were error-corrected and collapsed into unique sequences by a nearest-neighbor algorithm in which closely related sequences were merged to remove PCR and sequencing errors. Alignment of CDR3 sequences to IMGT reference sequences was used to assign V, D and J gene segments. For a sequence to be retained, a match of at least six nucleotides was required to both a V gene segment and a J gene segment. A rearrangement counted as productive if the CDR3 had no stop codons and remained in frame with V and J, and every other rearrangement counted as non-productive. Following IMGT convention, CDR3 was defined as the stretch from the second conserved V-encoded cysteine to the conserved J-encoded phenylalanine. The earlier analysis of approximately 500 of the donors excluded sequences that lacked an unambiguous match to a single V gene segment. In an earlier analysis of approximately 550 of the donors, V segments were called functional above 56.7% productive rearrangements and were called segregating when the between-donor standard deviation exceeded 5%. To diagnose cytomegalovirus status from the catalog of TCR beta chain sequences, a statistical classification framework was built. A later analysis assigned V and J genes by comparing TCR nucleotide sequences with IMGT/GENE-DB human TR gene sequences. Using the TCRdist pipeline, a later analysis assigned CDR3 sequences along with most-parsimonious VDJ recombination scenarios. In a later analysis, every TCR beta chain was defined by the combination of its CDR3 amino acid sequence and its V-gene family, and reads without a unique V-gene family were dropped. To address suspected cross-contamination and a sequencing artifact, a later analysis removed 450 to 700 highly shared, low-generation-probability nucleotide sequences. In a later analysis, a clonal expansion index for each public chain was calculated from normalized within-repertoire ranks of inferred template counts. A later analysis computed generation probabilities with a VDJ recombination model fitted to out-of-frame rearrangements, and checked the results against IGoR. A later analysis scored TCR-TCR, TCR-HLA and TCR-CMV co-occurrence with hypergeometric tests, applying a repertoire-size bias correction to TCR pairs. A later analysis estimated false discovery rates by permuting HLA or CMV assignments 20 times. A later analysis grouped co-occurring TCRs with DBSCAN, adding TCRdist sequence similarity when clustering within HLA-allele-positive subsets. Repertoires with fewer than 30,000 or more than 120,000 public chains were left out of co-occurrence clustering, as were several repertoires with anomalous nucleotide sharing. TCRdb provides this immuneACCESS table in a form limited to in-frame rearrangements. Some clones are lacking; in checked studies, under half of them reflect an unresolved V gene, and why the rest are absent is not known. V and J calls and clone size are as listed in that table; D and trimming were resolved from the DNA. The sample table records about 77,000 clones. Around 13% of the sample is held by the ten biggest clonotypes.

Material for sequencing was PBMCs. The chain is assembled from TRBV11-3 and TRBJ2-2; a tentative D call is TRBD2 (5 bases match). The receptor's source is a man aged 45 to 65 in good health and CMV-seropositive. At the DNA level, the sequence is TGTGCCAGCAGCTTAGGATACCGGGAAGCGAACACCGGGGAGCTGTTTTTT. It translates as CASSLGYREANTGELFF.